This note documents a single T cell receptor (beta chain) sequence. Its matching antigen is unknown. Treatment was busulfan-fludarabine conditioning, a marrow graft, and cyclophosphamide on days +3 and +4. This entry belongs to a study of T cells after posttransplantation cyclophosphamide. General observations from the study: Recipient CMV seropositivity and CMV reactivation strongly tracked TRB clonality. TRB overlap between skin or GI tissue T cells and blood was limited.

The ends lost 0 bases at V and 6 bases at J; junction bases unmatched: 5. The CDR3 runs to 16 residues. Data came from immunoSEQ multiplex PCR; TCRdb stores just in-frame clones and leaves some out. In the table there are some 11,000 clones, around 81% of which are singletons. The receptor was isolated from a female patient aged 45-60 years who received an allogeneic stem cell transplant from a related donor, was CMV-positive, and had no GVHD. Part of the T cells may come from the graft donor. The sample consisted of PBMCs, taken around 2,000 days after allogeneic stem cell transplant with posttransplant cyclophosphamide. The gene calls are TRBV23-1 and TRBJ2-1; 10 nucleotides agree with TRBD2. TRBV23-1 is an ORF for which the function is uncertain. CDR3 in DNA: TGCGCCAGCAGTCAATCAGGGGCTAGCGGGAGCAATGAGCAGTTCTTC. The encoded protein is CASSQSGASGSNEQFF.